This is a list of T cell receptor beta chains from one sample in a study of preoperative IRX-2 immunotherapy in early breast cancer. Assay: immunoSEQ multiplex PCR; the TCRdb copy retains only in-frame clones and omits some. The data contain 34,000 or so clones, roughly four fifths of them singletons. Sequencing was performed on lymph node tissue, taken from a patient treated with IRX-2 immunotherapy. These receptors came from a human donor with breast cancer. The CDR3 runs from the conserved cysteine through the conserved F or W. Fields, in order: J gene, V gene, clone size, D gene, CDR3 protein, CDR3 DNA. A D gene is named only where the DNA matches it firmly. Rows give clone size only sometimes, using once, few, many, or a class for an expanded clone.

TRBJ2-7 | TRBV7-5 | . | . | CASSATGSSYEQYF | TGTGCCAGCAGCGCAACCGGGAGCTCCTACGAGCAGTACTTC
TRBJ2-7 | TRBV28 | . | . | CASSLDAGLYEQYF | TGTGCCAGCAGTTTAGACGCGGGACTCTACGAGCAGTACTTC
TRBJ2-1 | TRBV4-1 | . | TRBD2 | CASSPRLAEAFNSYNEQFF | TGCGCCAGCAGCCCCCGACTAGCGGAAGCGTTTAACTCCTACAATGAGCAGTTCTTC
TRBJ2-1 | TRBV11-3 | . | TRBD2 | CASSSTSEPYNEQFF | TGTGCCAGCAGCTCCACTAGCGAACCCTACAATGAGCAGTTCTTC
TRBJ2-3 | TRBV29-1 | . | . | CSVEERGTDTQYF | TGCAGCGTTGAGGAAAGGGGAACAGATACGCAGTATTTT
TRBJ2-1 | TRBV14 | few | TRBD1 | CASRTTGLDEQFF | TGTGCCAGCCGCACGACAGGGTTGGATGAGCAGTTCTTC
TRBJ1-5 | TRBV1 | . | . | CASSQVRDFNQPQHF | TGCGCCAGCAGCCAAGTCCGGGACTTCAATCAGCCCCAGCATTTT
TRBJ2-2 | TRBV7-7 | . | TRBD2 | CASSQLAGLGLTGELFF | TGTGCCAGCAGCCAACTAGCGGGATTGGGGCTCACCGGGGAGCTGTTTTTT
TRBJ1-5 | TRBV15 | . | . | CATSRPLLGQPQHF | TGTGCCACCAGCAGGCCCCTCTTGGGGCAGCCCCAGCATTTT
TRBJ1-6 | TRBV15 | . | TRBD1 | CATRGTGDNSPLHF | TGTGCCACCAGGGGGACAGGGGATAATTCACCCCTCCACTTT
TRBJ2-1 | TRBV6-4 | . | . | CASTFDRGDEQFF | TGTGCCAGCACCTTTGACAGAGGCGATGAGCAGTTCTTC
TRBJ2-1 | TRBV12-2 | . | . | CATTQGGRANEQFF | TGTGCCACCACCCAAGGGGGGAGGGCCAATGAGCAGTTCTTC
TRBJ2-2 | TRBV29-1 | . | . | CSVEGGDTGELFF | TGCAGCGTTGAAGGTGGGGACACCGGGGAGCTGTTTTTT
TRBJ1-4 | TRBV19 | few | . | CASSMGFRGEKLFF | TGTGCCAGTAGTATGGGATTTAGGGGCGAAAAACTGTTTTTT
TRBJ1-2 | TRBV6-8 | . | . | CASSYSRRDGYTF | TGTGCCAGCAGTTACTCGAGGAGGGACGGCTACACCTTC
TRBJ2-7 | TRBV6-8 | . | TRBD1 | CASSYSGQGDYEQYF | TGTGCCAGCAGTTACTCTGGACAGGGAGACTACGAGCAGTACTTC
TRBJ2-3 | TRBV11-3 | . | TRBD2 | CASSGVAGATDTQYF | TGTGCCAGCAGCGGGGTAGCGGGGGCGACAGATACGCAGTATTTT
TRBJ2-3 | TRBV19 | . | . | CASRRGQTTDTQYF | TGTGCCAGTAGACGGGGACAAACCACAGATACGCAGTATTTT
TRBJ2-2 | TRBV30 | once | . | CAKREFTGELFF | TGTGCCAAGAGGGAGTTCACCGGGGAGCTGTTTTTT
TRBJ1-3 | TRBV5-1 | few | . | CASSKDRLVSGNTIYF | TGCGCCAGCAGCAAGGACAGACTTGTCTCTGGAAACACCATATATTTT
TRBJ2-2 | TRBV6-4 | . | TRBD2 | CASSLRPSGLNTGELFF | TGTGCCAGCAGTTTGAGGCCTAGCGGGCTGAACACCGGGGAGCTGTTTTTT
TRBJ2-5 | TRBV10-3 | . | . | CAISEGRGLETQYF | TGTGCCATCAGTGAGGGGAGGGGGTTGGAGACCCAGTACTTC
TRBJ2-7 | TRBV14 | . | . | CASSQDFQSASSRSGYEQYF | TGTGCCAGCAGCCAAGACTTTCAGAGTGCATCTAGCCGCTCCGGCTACGAGCAGTACTTC
TRBJ1-2 | TRBV6-8 | . | . | CASREQGSDGYTF | TGTGCCAGCAGAGAACAGGGTTCAGATGGCTACACCTTC
TRBJ1-3 | TRBV18 | . | . | CASSPPSGGLGNTIYF | TGTGCCAGCTCACCACCGTCCGGGGGATTGGGAAACACCATATATTTT
TRBJ2-5 | TRBV19 | . | TRBD2 | CASSWGGSGETQYF | TGTGCCAGTAGTTGGGGAGGGAGCGGGGAGACCCAGTACTTC
TRBJ2-7 | TRBV5-1 | . | . | CASSRGTPSSYEQYF | TGCGCCAGCAGCCGGGGGACGCCTAGCTCCTACGAGCAGTACTTC
TRBJ2-4 | TRBV30 | . | . | CAWRNRDGKNIQYF | TGTGCCTGGAGGAACCGGGACGGAAAAAACATTCAGTACTTC
TRBJ2-2 | TRBV6-8 | . | . | CASIPPPRTRELFF | TGTGCCAGCATCCCACCTCCGCGAACGAGGGAGCTGTTTTTT
TRBJ1-6 | TRBV6-8 | . | . | CASSSTGGSPLHF | TGTGCCAGCAGTTCAACCGGCGGTTCACCCCTCCACTTT
TRBJ1-2 | TRBV19 | few | . | CASSIDLTHPPYGYTF | TGTGCCAGTAGTATAGATCTTACTCACCCTCCCTATGGCTACACCTTC
TRBJ1-1 | TRBV5-1 | once | . | CASSFDYENTEAFF | TGCGCCAGCAGCTTTGACTATGAGAACACTGAAGCTTTCTTT
TRBJ1-3 | TRBV28 | . | TRBD1 | CASRPDRGAGNTIYF | TGTGCCAGCAGACCGGACAGGGGAGCTGGAAACACCATATATTTT
TRBJ1-4 | TRBV23-1 | few | TRBD1 | CASSLRGQGRGNEKLFF | TGCGCCAGCAGTCTCCGCGGACAGGGACGAGGTAATGAAAAACTGTTTTTT
TRBJ2-1 | TRBV14 | . | . | CASSQERLVIHNEQFF | TGTGCCAGCAGCCAAGAACGACTAGTCATCCACAATGAGCAGTTCTTC
TRBJ1-1 | TRBV4-1 | . | . | CASRSTGARGRTEAFF | TGCGCCAGCAGATCGACGGGGGCCCGGGGGCGAACTGAAGCTTTCTTT
TRBJ2-5 | TRBV29-1 | . | TRBD1 | CSVGQIQETQYF | TGCAGCGTGGGACAGATACAAGAGACCCAGTACTTC
TRBJ1-4 | TRBV19 | . | . | CASTVNGGYNEKLFF | TGTGCCAGTACCGTAAACGGGGGATATAATGAAAAACTGTTTTTT
TRBJ2-1 | TRBV15 | . | . | CATSRIGIGDEQFF | TGTGCCACCAGCAGAATAGGGATCGGCGATGAGCAGTTCTTC
TRBJ1-2 | TRBV30 | . | . | CAWSVEGRHGYTF | TGTGCCTGGAGTGTGGAGGGTAGACATGGCTACACCTTC
TRBJ1-2 | TRBV11-3 | . | TRBD1 | CASSLGQDGNYGYTF | TGTGCCAGCAGCCTCGGACAGGACGGAAACTATGGCTACACCTTC
TRBJ2-1 | TRBV5-1 | . | TRBD2 | CASSLASSGNLYNEQFF | TGCGCCAGCAGCTTGGCGTCTAGCGGGAACCTCTACAATGAGCAGTTCTTC
TRBJ1-2 | TRBV28 | . | . | CASSPLPSGYTF | TGTGCCAGCAGTCCCCTTCCCTCTGGCTACACCTTC
TRBJ2-7 | TRBV29-1 | . | . | CSVFVPPYEQYF | TGCAGCGTTTTCGTCCCTCCCTACGAGCAGTACTTC
TRBJ2-2 | TRBV7-6 | . | TRBD2 | CASSLGSRGSSGRADGELFF | TGTGCCAGCAGCTTAGGATCCAGGGGGAGTAGCGGGAGGGCCGATGGGGAGCTGTTTTTT
TRBJ1-4 | TRBV19 | . | . | CASSIPAGVNEKLFF | TGTGCCAGTAGTATTCCGGCGGGGGTTAATGAAAAACTGTTTTTT
TRBJ1-4 | TRBV15 | . | . | CAIRRGASNEKLFF | TGTGCCATCCGCCGGGGGGCTTCTAATGAAAAACTGTTTTTT
TRBJ1-6 | TRBV30 | . | . | CAWSEGRYNSPLHF | TGTGCCTGGAGTGAAGGACGTTATAATTCACCCCTCCACTTT